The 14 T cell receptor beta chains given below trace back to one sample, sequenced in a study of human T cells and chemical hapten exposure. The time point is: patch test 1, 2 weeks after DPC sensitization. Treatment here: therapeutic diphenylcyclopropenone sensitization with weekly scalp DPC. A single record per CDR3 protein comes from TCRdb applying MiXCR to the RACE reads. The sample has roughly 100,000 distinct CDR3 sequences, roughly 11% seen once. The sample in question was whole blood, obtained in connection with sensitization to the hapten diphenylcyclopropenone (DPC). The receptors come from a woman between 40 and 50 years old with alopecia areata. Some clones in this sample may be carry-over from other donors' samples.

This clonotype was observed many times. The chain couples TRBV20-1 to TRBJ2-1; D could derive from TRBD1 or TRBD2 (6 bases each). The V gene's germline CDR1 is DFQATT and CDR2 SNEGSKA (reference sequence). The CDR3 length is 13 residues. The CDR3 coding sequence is TGCCGGGGGCGGGACGAACTTTACAATGAGCAGTTCTTC. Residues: CRGRDELYNEQFF.

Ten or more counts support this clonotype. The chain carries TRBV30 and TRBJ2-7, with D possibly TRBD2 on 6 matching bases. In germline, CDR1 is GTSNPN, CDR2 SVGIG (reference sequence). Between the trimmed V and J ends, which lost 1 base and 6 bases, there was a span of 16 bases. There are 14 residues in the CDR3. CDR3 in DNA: TGTGCCTGGAGTGCCTGGGTGGAGGGCGGCGAGCAGTACTTC. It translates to CAWSAWVEGGEQYF.

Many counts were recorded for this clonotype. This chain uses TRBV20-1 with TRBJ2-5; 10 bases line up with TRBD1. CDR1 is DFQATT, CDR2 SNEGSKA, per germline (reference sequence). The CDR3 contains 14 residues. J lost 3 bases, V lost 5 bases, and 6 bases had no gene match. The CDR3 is CSARTGQGKETQYF. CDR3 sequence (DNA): TGCAGTGCTCGTACGGGACAGGGGAAAGAGACCCAGTACTTC.

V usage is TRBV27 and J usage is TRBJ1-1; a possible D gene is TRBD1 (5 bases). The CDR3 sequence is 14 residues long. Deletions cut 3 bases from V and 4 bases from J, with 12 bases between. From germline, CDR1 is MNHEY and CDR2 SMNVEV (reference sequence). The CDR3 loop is CASSFWGDGTEAFF. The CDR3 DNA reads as TGTGCCAGCAGTTTTTGGGGGGACGGCACTGAAGCTTTCTTT.

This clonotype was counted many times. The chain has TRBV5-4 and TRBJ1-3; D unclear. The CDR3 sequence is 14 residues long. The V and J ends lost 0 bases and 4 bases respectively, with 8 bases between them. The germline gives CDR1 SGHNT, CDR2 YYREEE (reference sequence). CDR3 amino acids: CASSLGPGGNTIYF. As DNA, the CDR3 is TGTGCCAGCAGCTTGGGCCCGGGAGGAAACACCATATATTTT.

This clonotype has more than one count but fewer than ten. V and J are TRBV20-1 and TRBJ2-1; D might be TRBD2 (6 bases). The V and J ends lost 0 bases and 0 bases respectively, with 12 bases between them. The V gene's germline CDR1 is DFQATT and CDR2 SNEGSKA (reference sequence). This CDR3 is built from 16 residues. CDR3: CSAREGTARSYNEQFF. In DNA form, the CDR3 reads TGCAGTGCTAGAGAGGGGACTGCACGCTCCTACAATGAGCAGTTCTTC.

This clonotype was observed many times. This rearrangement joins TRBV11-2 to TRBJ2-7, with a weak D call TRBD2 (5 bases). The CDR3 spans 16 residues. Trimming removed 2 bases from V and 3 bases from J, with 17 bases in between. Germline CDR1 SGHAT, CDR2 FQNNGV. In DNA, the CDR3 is TGTGCCAGCAGCTTAATTCGGGAAAAACTCTTCTACGAGCAGTACTTC. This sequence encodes CASSLIREKLFYEQYF.

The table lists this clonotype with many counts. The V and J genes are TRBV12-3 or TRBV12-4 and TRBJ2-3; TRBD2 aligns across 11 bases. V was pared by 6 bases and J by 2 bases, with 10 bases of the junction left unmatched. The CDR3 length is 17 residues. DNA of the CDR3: TGTGCCAGCAGCGAGTCCCGACTAGCGGGGAACACAGATACGCAGTATTTT. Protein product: CASSESRLAGNTDTQYF.

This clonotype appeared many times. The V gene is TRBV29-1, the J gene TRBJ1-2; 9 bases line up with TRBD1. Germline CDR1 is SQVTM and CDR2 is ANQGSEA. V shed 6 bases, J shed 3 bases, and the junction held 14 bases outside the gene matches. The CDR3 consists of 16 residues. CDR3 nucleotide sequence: TGCAGCGTGACGGGGAACAGGGGGCGATCCTACTATGGCTACACCTTC. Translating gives CSVTGNRGRSYYGYTF.

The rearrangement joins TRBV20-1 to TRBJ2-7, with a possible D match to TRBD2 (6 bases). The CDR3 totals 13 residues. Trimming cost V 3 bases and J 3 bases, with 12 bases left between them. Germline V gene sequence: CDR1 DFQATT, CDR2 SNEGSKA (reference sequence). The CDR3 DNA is TGCAGTGCTAGCCGGGACTGGAACTACGAGCAGTACTTC. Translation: CSASRDWNYEQYF.

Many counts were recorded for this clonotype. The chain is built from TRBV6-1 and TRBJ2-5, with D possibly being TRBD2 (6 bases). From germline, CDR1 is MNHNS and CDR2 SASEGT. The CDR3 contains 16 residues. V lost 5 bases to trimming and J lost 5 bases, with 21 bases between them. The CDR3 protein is CASSPLRGTAGETQYF. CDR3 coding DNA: TGTGCCAGCAGTCCCCTGAGGGGAACCGCGGGGGAGACCCAGTACTTC.

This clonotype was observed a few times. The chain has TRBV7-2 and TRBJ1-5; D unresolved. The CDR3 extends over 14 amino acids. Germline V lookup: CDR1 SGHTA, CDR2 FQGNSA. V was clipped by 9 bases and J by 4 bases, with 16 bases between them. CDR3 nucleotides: TGTGCCAGTAGCCCTGGACCGGGAAATCAGCCCCAGCATTTT. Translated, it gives CASSPGPGNQPQHF.

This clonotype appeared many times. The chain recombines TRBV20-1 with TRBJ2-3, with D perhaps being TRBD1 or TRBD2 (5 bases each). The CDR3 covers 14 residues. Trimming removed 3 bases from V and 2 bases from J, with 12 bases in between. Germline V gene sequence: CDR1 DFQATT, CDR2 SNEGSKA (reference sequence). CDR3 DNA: TGCAGTGCTAGTGTGGGGGTGACCACAGATACGCAGTATTTT. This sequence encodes CSASVGVTTDTQYF.

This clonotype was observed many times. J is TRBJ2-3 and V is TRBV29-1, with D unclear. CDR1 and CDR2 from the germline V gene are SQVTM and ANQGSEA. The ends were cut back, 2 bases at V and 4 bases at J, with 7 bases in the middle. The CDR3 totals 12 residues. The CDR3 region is CSVETPPDTQYF. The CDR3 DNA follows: TGCAGCGTTGAAACGCCCCCAGATACGCAGTATTTT.